A selection of T cell receptor beta chains follows, all from one sample in a study of circulating tumor DNA in untreated peripheral T-cell lymphoma. Assay used: immunoSEQ multiplex PCR; TCRdb lists only in-frame clones, some missing. The table shows about 2,400 clones, with around 80% occurring only once. Sequences were obtained from tumor tissue. The receptors here all came from a human donor with peripheral T-cell lymphoma. CDR3s include the opening cysteine and the closing phenylalanine or tryptophan. The order of the fields is V gene, clone size, J gene, D gene, CDR3 DNA, CDR3 protein. D genes are given only for firm matches. Expanded clones get a size class; other rows say once, few or many, or leave the size out.

>TRBV5-1|-|TRBJ1-6|-
TGCGCCAGCAGCTTTTTGGGGGACTCCTATAATTCACCCCTCCACTTT
CASSFLGDSYNSPLHF
>TRBV6-1|large|TRBJ2-7|TRBD1
TGTGCCAGCAGTGAAGGGACAGGGGGCTACGAGCAGTACTTC
CASSEGTGGYEQYF
>TRBV15|-|TRBJ1-2|TRBD1
TGTGCCACCAGCAGAGATCTGTCAGGGGGCTTTGGCTACACCTTC
CATSRDLSGGFGYTF
>TRBV28|-|TRBJ1-1|-
TGTGCCAGCAGTTTGGTCAGGGGGAACACTGAAGCTTTCTTT
CASSLVRGNTEAFF
>TRBV6-8|few|TRBJ2-5|-
TGTGCCAGCAGTCAGCAAAGCCAAGAGACCCAGTACTTC
CASSQQSQETQYF
>TRBV19|-|TRBJ2-1|TRBD1
TGTGCCACCGGGACAGGGAACAATGAGCAGTTCTTC
CATGTGNNEQFF
>TRBV28|-|TRBJ2-7|-
TGTGCCAGCAGTCGCGGACAAGGGCTAAACTACGAGCAGTACTTC
CASSRGQGLNYEQYF
>TRBV6-8|-|TRBJ2-2|-
TGTGCCAGCAGTTACTTAGGGGACATCGACCCGGACTCCCCCGGGGAGCTGTTTTTT
CASSYLGDIDPDSPGELFF
>TRBV5-1|-|TRBJ2-3|TRBD2
TGCGCCAGCAGCTTCCAACTAGCGGGGAGCACAGATACGCAGTATTTT
CASSFQLAGSTDTQYF
>TRBV6-8|-|TRBJ2-5|-
TGTGCCAGCAGTTATTCCAGAGGGGAGACCCAGTACTTC
CASSYSRGETQYF
>TRBV19|once|TRBJ2-3|TRBD2
TGTGCCAGTAGTAATCCGGGGGGGAGTGATACGCAGTATTTT
CASSNPGGSDTQYF
>TRBV28|few|TRBJ2-2|-
TGTGCCAGCAGCTACGCGGGGTACACCGGGGAGCTGTTTTTT
CASSYAGYTGELFF
>TRBV1|-|TRBJ1-2|-
TGCGCCAGCAGCCAGACAGGTGGGGACGGCTATGGCTACACCTTC
CASSQTGGDGYGYTF